The rows below give T cell receptor beta chains drawn from one sample of a study of blood T cell repertoires in COVID-19. The repertoire was sequenced with immunoSEQ multiplex PCR; TCRdb's copy has only in-frame clones and lacks some. This sample has some 200,000 clones; roughly 80% occur once, and the top ten carry approximately 2.5%. The source material was peripheral blood. The receptor source for this set is a woman aged 55-70 years with acute or convalescent COVID-19. CDR3s include the opening cysteine and the closing phenylalanine or tryptophan. D genes are given only for firm matches. Rows may omit the clone size; those that give it use once, few, many or a size class.

v_call	d_call	j_call	clone_size	cdr3_aa	cdr3_nt
TRBV28	TRBD1	TRBJ1-2	once	CASSLIGGQGAFYGYTF	TGTGCCAGCAGTTTGATTGGGGGACAGGGGGCCTTTTATGGCTACACCTTC
TRBV12-3/TRBV12-4	.	TRBJ1-2	.	CASREDGHYGYTF	TGTGCCAGCAGGGAGGACGGACACTATGGCTACACCTTC
TRBV6-2/TRBV6-3	.	TRBJ1-1	.	CASSYSIMQGGVNTEAFF	TGTGCCAGCAGTTACTCGATTATGCAGGGTGGGGTGAACACTGAAGCTTTCTTT
TRBV28	TRBD1	TRBJ1-1	few	CASSLLQGSLAEAFF	TGTGCCAGCAGTTTATTACAGGGGTCTTTAGCTGAAGCTTTCTTT
TRBV12-2	.	TRBJ2-3	.	CASRFEEGADGIDTQYF	TGTGCAAGTCGCTTCGAGGAGGGGGCGGACGGAATAGATACGCAGTATTTT
TRBV19	.	TRBJ1-2	.	CASMGGARLTGGYTF	TGTGCCAGTATGGGGGGGGCGCGGTTGACGGGTGGCTACACCTTC
TRBV29-1	TRBD1	TRBJ1-2	.	CSVGGQGNYGYTF	TGCAGCGTTGGGGGACAGGGAAACTATGGCTACACCTTC
TRBV2	TRBD1	TRBJ1-3	once	CARQGITSEGNTIYF	TGTGCCAGACAGGGGATTACTTCGGAGGGAAACACCATATATTTT
TRBV9	TRBD1	TRBJ2-2	.	CASSPGDRSYRNTGELFF	TGTGCCAGCAGCCCCGGGGACAGGTCTTATCGGAACACCGGGGAGCTGTTTTTT
TRBV5-5	.	TRBJ1-4	.	CASSFVPAGNEKLFF	TGTGCCAGCAGCTTCGTACCCGCGGGGAATGAAAAACTGTTTTTT
TRBV7-2	TRBD1	TRBJ2-1	once	CASSLAGQGTNEQFF	TGTGCCAGCAGCTTAGCGGGACAGGGTACTAATGAGCAGTTCTTC
TRBV2	TRBD1	TRBJ1-2	once	CASIRDRANYGYTF	TGTGCCAGCATTCGGGACAGAGCTAACTATGGCTACACCTTC
TRBV6-5	.	TRBJ1-1	.	CASSPSTGYGTEAFF	TGTGCCAGCAGTCCAAGTACAGGGTATGGGACTGAAGCTTTCTTT
TRBV13	TRBD1	TRBJ2-7	.	CASSLVSWSGQGVSQYF	TGTGCCAGCAGCTTAGTTTCCTGGTCGGGACAGGGGGTCTCTCAGTACTTC
TRBV7-9	.	TRBJ1-6	.	CASSLRDSSGLHF	TGTGCCAGCAGCTTACGTGACTCCTCCGGCCTCCACTTT
TRBV19	TRBD1	TRBJ1-5	few	CASSLGTGMNNQPQHF	TGTGCCAGTAGTTTGGGGACAGGCATGAACAATCAGCCCCAGCATTTT
TRBV3-1/TRBV3-2	.	TRBJ1-4	.	CASSQSGAGDEKLFF	TGTGCCAGCAGCCAGTCAGGGGCAGGGGATGAAAAACTGTTTTTT
TRBV4-1	.	TRBJ2-7	.	CASSQNMRYEQYF	TGCGCCAGCAGCCAAAATATGCGGTACGAGCAGTACTTC
TRBV6-2/TRBV6-3	.	TRBJ2-7	.	CASSYPQTREYF	TGTGCCAGCAGTTACCCCCAAACTCGGGAGTACTTC
TRBV15	.	TRBJ2-3	.	CATSRMGGRSTDTQYF	TGTGCCACCAGCAGAATGGGGGGGCGGAGCACAGATACGCAGTATTTT
TRBV30	.	TRBJ1-2	many	CAWNLLGGGDYGYTF	TGTGCCTGGAACCTCTTAGGTGGGGGGGACTATGGCTACACCTTC
TRBV5-8	TRBD1	TRBJ1-2	.	CASSLTGIYGYTF	TGTGCCAGCAGCCTGACAGGGATCTATGGCTACACCTTC
TRBV14	.	TRBJ1-1	.	CASSQERGGTEAFF	TGTGCCAGCAGCCAAGAACGGGGGGGCACTGAAGCTTTCTTT
TRBV10-3	TRBD2	TRBJ2-1	.	CAISPGLAGANNEQFF	TGTGCCATCAGCCCGGGACTAGCGGGGGCAAACAATGAGCAGTTCTTC
TRBV5-5	TRBD2	TRBJ2-3	.	CASSFGGGTDTQYF	TGTGCCAGCAGCTTTGGGGGGGGCACAGATACGCAGTATTTT
TRBV12-3/TRBV12-4	.	TRBJ1-1	.	CASSFGGRAFF	TGTGCCAGCAGTTTCGGAGGGAGAGCTTTCTTT
TRBV7-2	TRBD2	TRBJ2-2	.	CASSLDPSGGLTGELFF	TGTGCCAGCAGCTTAGATCCTAGCGGGGGCCTCACCGGGGAGCTGTTTTTT
TRBV2	TRBD1	TRBJ2-5	.	CASSDGTVRETQYF	TGTGCCAGCAGTGACGGGACAGTCCGAGAGACCCAGTACTTC
TRBV7-9	TRBD1	TRBJ1-1	.	CASSGQGATEAFF	TGTGCCAGCAGCGGACAGGGGGCCACTGAAGCTTTCTTT
TRBV5-6	.	TRBJ1-6	.	CASSLGKGDSPLHF	TGTGCCAGCAGCCTGGGAAAAGGGGATTCACCCCTCCACTTT
TRBV4-2	TRBD1	TRBJ2-3	.	CASSGTGDFTDTQYF	TGTGCCAGCAGCGGGACAGGGGATTTCACAGATACGCAGTATTTT
TRBV5-1	.	TRBJ2-1	.	CASSPVVSGWRFF	TGCGCCAGCAGCCCAGTCGTCTCAGGGTGGCGGTTCTTC
TRBV5-6	.	TRBJ2-2	.	CASSLSGIGTGELFF	TGTGCCAGCAGCTTGTCGGGGATAGGCACCGGGGAGCTGTTTTTT
TRBV7-9	.	TRBJ2-7	few	CASSRQNYEQYF	TGTGCCAGCAGCAGACAGAACTACGAGCAGTACTTC
TRBV4-2	.	TRBJ2-1	.	CASSQGGGLDRYNEQFF	TGTGCCAGCAGCCAAGGGGGCGGTCTTGACAGATACAATGAGCAGTTCTTC
TRBV15	.	TRBJ1-1	.	CATSRDLPRPGGSTEAFF	TGTGCCACCAGCAGAGATCTCCCACGTCCGGGGGGAAGCACTGAAGCTTTCTTT
TRBV7-9	TRBD2	TRBJ2-5	.	CASSLTSGVEETQYF	TGTGCCAGCAGCTTGACTAGCGGGGTGGAGGAGACCCAGTACTTC
TRBV3-1/TRBV3-2	.	TRBJ1-1	.	CASSLLQGRAFF	TGTGCCAGCAGCCTTCTACAGGGTAGAGCTTTCTTT
TRBV19	TRBD2	TRBJ2-7	.	CASSMKSSGTYEQYF	TGTGCCAGTAGTATGAAGTCTAGCGGTACCTACGAGCAGTACTTC
TRBV18	TRBD1	TRBJ2-5	.	CASSPRTGIETQYF	TGTGCCAGCTCACCCCGGACAGGGATTGAGACCCAGTACTTC
TRBV7-8	.	TRBJ1-4	.	CASSLETTGTREKLFF	TGTGCCAGCAGCTTAGAGACTACAGGGACGAGGGAAAAACTGTTTTTT
TRBV7-2	.	TRBJ1-2	.	CASSLLLSGYGYTF	TGTGCCAGCAGCTTACTTCTCTCAGGCTATGGCTACACCTTC
TRBV28	TRBD2	TRBJ2-5	.	CASSFPLAGVQETQYF	TGTGCCAGCAGTTTTCCACTAGCGGGGGTACAAGAGACCCAGTACTTC
TRBV13	TRBD1	TRBJ1-3	.	CASSLGGQRSSGNTIYF	TGTGCCAGCAGCTTAGGGGGACAGAGGAGCTCTGGAAACACCATATATTTT
TRBV5-4	.	TRBJ1-2	.	CASSLDMTNYGYTF	TGTGCCAGCAGCTTGGACATGACTAACTATGGCTACACCTTC
TRBV15	TRBD1	TRBJ1-3	.	CATSPIDRAGNTIYF	TGTGCCACCAGCCCTATCGACAGGGCTGGAAACACCATATATTTT
TRBV14	.	TRBJ1-6	few	CASSQATGGNSPLHF	TGTGCCAGCAGCCAAGCGACAGGCGGTAATTCACCCCTCCACTTT
TRBV3-1/TRBV3-2	TRBD2	TRBJ2-3	.	CASSRSGAGTDTQYF	TGTGCCAGCAGCCGTAGCGGGGCCGGCACAGATACGCAGTATTTT
TRBV7-2	.	TRBJ2-3	once	CASSARLVRADTQYF	TGTGCCAGCAGCGCCCGACTAGTAAGGGCCGATACGCAGTATTTT
TRBV11-2	.	TRBJ1-4	.	CASSSTGMDEKLFF	TGTGCCAGCAGCTCAACAGGGATGGATGAAAAACTGTTTTTT
TRBV7-2	TRBD2	TRBJ2-3	.	CASSPGGDTQYF	TGTGCCAGCAGCCCGGGGGGAGATACGCAGTATTTT